Presented here are 10 T cell receptor beta chains from one specimen sequenced in a study of T cell responses to AZD1222 COVID-19 vaccine. Profiled with immunoSEQ multiplex PCR; TCRdb holds only in-frame clones, not every one. Of over 150,000 clones in the sample, 90% were seen once. The input for sequencing was peripheral blood, taken on day 0 of AZD1222 vaccination. Every receptor here comes from an adult in good health.

J is TRBJ2-7 and V is TRBV5-4; tentatively, D is TRBD1 (6 bases). Germline V lookup: CDR1 SGHNT, CDR2 YYREEE (reference sequence). The germline V and J ends were trimmed by 2 bases and 3 bases, with 12 bases remaining between them. CDR3 length: 14 residues. The CDR3 coding sequence is TGTGCCAGCAGCTTCGGGACAACTTACTACGAGCAGTACTTC. This codes for CASSFGTTYYEQYF.

The table lists this clone with a count of one. The chain carries TRBV7-9 and TRBJ1-5, with 7 bases aligning to TRBD1. From germline, CDR1 is SEHNR and CDR2 FQNEAQ (reference sequence). The CDR3 has 15 amino acids. Trimming cost V 4 bases and J 3 bases; bases outside gene matches: 6. CDR3 protein: CASSSGTAANQPQHF. CDR3 in DNA: TGTGCCAGCAGCTCGGGGACAGCCGCCAATCAGCCCCAGCATTTT.

CDR3 residues: CASSARQGSNTGELFF. CDR3 coding DNA: TGTGCCAGCAGCGCTCGACAGGGATCGAACACCGGGGAGCTGTTTTTT. The chain is built from TRBV14 and TRBJ2-2, with 7 bases identical to TRBD1. With V trimmed by 5 bases and J by 0 bases, 6 bases remained unmatched. Per the germline V gene, CDR1 is SGHDN and CDR2 is FVKESK. The CDR3 spans 16 residues.

This clone was seen once. This rearrangement joins TRBV5-1 to TRBJ2-7; no firm D call. CDR3 size: 13 residues. V lost 7 bases and J 4 bases, leaving 15 bases between the germline ends. From germline, CDR1 is SGHRS and CDR2 YFSETQ. The DNA of the CDR3 is TGCGCCAGCGGAAGGGCCCTAGAATACGAGCAGTACTTC. This codes for CASGRALEYEQYF.

The genes are TRBV7-6 and TRBJ1-2, with TRBD1 matching over 9 bases. Unmatched junction bases numbered 4, after V lost 5 bases and J lost 6 bases. The CDR3 spans 13 residues. In germline, CDR1 is SGHVS, CDR2 FNYEAQ. CDR3 residues: CASSRGQGNGYTF. CDR3 nucleotides: TGTGCCAGCAGCCGGGGACAGGGAAATGGCTACACCTTC.

The chain recombines TRBV27 with TRBJ2-5, with TRBD2 as a possible D gene (6 bases). V lost 5 bases to trimming and J lost 5 bases, with 18 bases between them. From germline, CDR1 is MNHEY and CDR2 SMNVEV (reference sequence). The CDR3 loop spans 15 amino acids. The chain's CDR3 is CASSPTPREMETQYF. DNA of the CDR3: TGTGCCAGCAGTCCGACACCCCGGGAGATGGAGACCCAGTACTTC.

This clone is a singleton in its sample. The V gene is TRBV11-3, the J gene TRBJ2-1; unclear D gene. The CDR3 is 15 amino acids. The V end lost 6 bases, the J end lost 0 bases, and 12 bases lay between the germline ends. The germline V gene encodes CDR1 SGHNT and CDR2 YENEEA. The CDR3 sequence is CASSPDGTSYNEQFF. The CDR3 nucleotides read TGTGCCAGCAGTCCCGATGGAACCTCCTACAATGAGCAGTTCTTC. Looking up the rest from reference TRBV11-3 and TRBJ2-1 gives the full variable domain: EAGVVQSPRYKIIEKKQPVAFWCNPISGHNTLYWYLQNLGQGPELLIRYENEEAVDDSQLPKDRFSAERLKGVDSTLKIQPAELGDSAVYLCASSPDGTSYNEQFFGPGTRLTVL.

The chain has TRBV18 and TRBJ1-1; the match to TRBD1 covers 8 bases. The CDR3 is made up of 14 amino acids. CDR1 is KGHSH, CDR2 LQKENI, per germline. After removal of 3 bases from V and 7 bases from J, the junction contained 7 bases not matched to a gene. This CDR3 reads CASSPLGQDFEAFF. Written as DNA, the CDR3 is TGTGCCAGCTCACCCTTGGGACAGGACTTTGAAGCTTTCTTT.

The V gene is TRBV18, the J gene TRBJ2-2, with D perhaps TRBD1 or TRBD2 (5 bases each). This CDR3 has 16 residues. V was pared by 4 bases and J by 2 bases, with 14 bases between. Germline V lookup: CDR1 KGHSH, CDR2 LQKENI. The CDR3 is CASSLTSGTNTGELFF. Here the CDR3 DNA reads TGTGCCAGCTCACTAACTTCCGGGACCAACACCGGGGAGCTGTTTTTT.

The chain uses TRBV2 and TRBJ2-1; 7 nucleotides align to TRBD2. CDR3 length equals 14 residues. V lost 7 bases and J lost 6; bases outside the gene matches: 9. Germline assignment: CDR1 SNHLY and CDR2 FYNNEI. This chain's CDR3 is CASIPILAPNEQFF. The CDR3 DNA follows: TGTGCCAGCATCCCTATACTAGCGCCCAATGAGCAGTTCTTC.